Below, 4 T cell receptor beta chains from the same sample are listed, as sequenced in a study of tumor-infiltrating lymphocytes in primary liver carcinoma. Germline DNA was also extracted, and blood RNA derived from unsorted whole blood. From 500 ng total RNA, TCR beta cDNA was generated with a primer in the constant region. Library construction for TCR beta comprised three nested multiplex PCR rounds performed with slightly modified ARM-PCR. In the first two PCR rounds, TRBV1-TRBV30 forward primers were paired with a C-beta reverse primer, and each round lasted roughly 9 cycles. A single record per CDR3 protein comes from TCRdb applying MiXCR to the multiplex PCR reads. The sample lists about 210,000 distinct CDR3 sequences, less than 70% occurring once. Sequencing was done on a sample of peripheral blood. These receptors all come from a woman aged 55-75 years with primary liver carcinoma and hepatitis B virus infection.

Concerning this clonotype itself: A read error is possible here, since a much larger clone lies one base away. This sequence joins TRBV6-5 and TRBJ2-7, with TRBD2 matching 9 bases. The germline gives CDR1 MNHEY, CDR2 SVGAGI. This CDR3 spans 16 amino acids. CDR3 nucleotides: TGTGCCAACAGTTACTCGGCGCTAGCGGGACCCTACGAGCAGTACTTC. Translation gives CANSYSALAGPYEQYF.

Worth noting for this clonotype: Mismatch with germline at one junction end may stem from a read error. V gene TRBV6-6 combines with J gene TRBJ2-1; 11 bases are a match to TRBD2. This CDR3 has 18 amino acids. CDR1 is MNHNY, CDR2 SVGAGI, per germline (reference sequence). CDR3 bases: TGTGCCAGCAGTTCCGGGACTAGCGGTTGGGGCTCCTACAATGAGCACTTATTC. This sequence encodes CASSSGTSGWGSYNEHLF.

In the case of this clonotype: This is likely a read error, given that the CDR3 carries no conserved phenylalanine or tryptophan at its end. No DNA is shown, since the ends of the CDR3 on it are uncertain; the CDR3 is the one TCRdb lists. The chain carries TRBV11-1 and TRBJ2-3; whether TRBD2, the table's D call, matches the DNA was not checked. The CDR3 spans 19 residues, counting both ends. Germline CDR1 is SGHAT and CDR2 is FQDESV (reference sequence). Here the CDR3 reads CASSLRVPTSGRATDMRYL.

This clonotype has just one count. The CDR3 ends on some other residue instead of the conserved phenylalanine or tryptophan, so this is likely a read error. The rearrangement joins TRBV11-2 to TRBJ2-7; 8 bases line up with TRBD2. Germline values: CDR1 SGHAT, CDR2 FQNNGV. The V and J ends lost 4 bases and 4 bases, in that order; junction bases with no gene match: 18. The CDR3 is made up of 18 amino acids. The CDR3 reads CASSSRRVLAVSSYEQYS. For the CDR3, the DNA is TGTGCCAGCAGCTCTCGTCGAGTACTAGCGGTTAGCTCATACGAGCAGTACTCC.